The clone carrying this T cell receptor (beta chain) was recorded at least ten times. These data belong to a study of spatial heterogeneity in lung cancer. Across the whole study: Combinations of a unique TCR and a UMI were tallied in raw reads, and on average each appeared more than ten times.

Documented time point: sample taken at primary tumor resection. Samples were obtained from some 70 donors, all untreated early-stage non-small cell lung cancer patients. The study sequenced unsorted whole RNA from tumor, nontumor lung or frozen PBMC. Germline V gives CDR1 DFQATT, CDR2 SNEGSKA (reference sequence). The CDR3 extends over 14 amino acids. The V segment lost 2 bases and the J segment 8 bases; nucleotides outside the gene matches: 4. TCRdb passed the 5' RACE reads through MiXCR, listing each CDR3 protein once. Of around 11,000 distinct CDR3 sequences in the sample, 3% to 4.5% are singletons; the top ten hold 52%.

The sequenced sample was PBMCs, obtained at surgery. This TCR derives from a female donor with early-stage non-small cell lung cancer. V is TRBV20-1 and J is TRBJ2-1; 12 bases align to TRBD2. The CDR3 DNA reads TGCAGTGCTAGATCTAGCGGGGGGGCCCATGAGCAGTTCTTC. This codes for CSARSSGGAHEQFF.